Following are 21 T cell receptor beta chains from one sample sequenced in a study of T cells in Graves' hyperthyroidism and ophthalmopathy. What was amplified from RNA transcripts were TCR beta CDR3 regions. In the first-round RT-PCR of the TCR CDR3, the HTBI primer set was used. TCRdb re-called the multiplex PCR reads through MiXCR, storing one row per CDR3 protein. The table shows about 560,000 distinct CDR3 sequences, with more than 15% occurring only once. Source material: blood. These receptors all come from a woman aged 25 to 39 with Graves' hyperthyroidism.

The rearrangement links TRBV9 to TRBJ2-1; 8 bases map to TRBD2. J lost 2 bases, V lost 0 bases, and 16 bases had no gene match. The germline V gene has CDR1 SGDLS and CDR2 YYNGEE. The CDR3 runs 20 residues. The CDR3 DNA sequence: TGTGCCAGCAGCGTAGAGCATACTACGGGGGGGACGTGGCCCTACAATGAGCAGTTCTTC. The encoded protein is CASSVEHTTGGTWPYNEQFF.

This clonotype was seen a few times. The genes are TRBV24-1 and TRBJ2-1; no clear D gene. The CDR3 runs to 12 residues. Trimming took 1 base from V and 7 from J, leaving 4 bases between them. Germline CDR1 reads KGHDR; CDR2 reads SFDVKD. The CDR3 is CATSDFKNEQFF. In DNA form, the CDR3 reads TGTGCCACCAGTGATTTCAAGAATGAGCAGTTCTTC.

This clonotype was seen only a few times. The J gene is TRBJ2-1, the V gene TRBV6-1; TRBD2 matches at 7 bases. The CDR3 has 15 residues. The J segment lost 5 bases and the V segment lost 6 bases, leaving 10 bases of the junction unmatched. Germline V lookup: CDR1 MNHNS, CDR2 SASEGT. The CDR3 DNA reads as TGTGCCAGCAGCGCCTCCGGGACTACCAACAATGAGCAGTTCTTC. This encodes CASSASGTTNNEQFF.

This clonotype was seen ten or more times. The chain joins TRBV10-3 to TRBJ2-2; D remains unclear. Trimming cost V 3 bases and J 3 bases, with 8 bases left between them. CDR1 and CDR2 from the germline V gene are ENHRY and SYGVKD. CDR3 length equals 14 residues. The CDR3: CAISDVADTGELFF. CDR3 bases: TGTGCCATCAGTGATGTGGCAGACACCGGGGAGCTGTTTTTT.

The table lists this clonotype with many counts. V is TRBV28 and J is TRBJ2-4; a possible D gene is TRBD2 (6 bases). The V end was cut by 4 bases, the J end by 4 bases, with 14 bases between. CDR3 length: 15 amino acids. In germline, CDR1 is MDHEN, CDR2 SYDVKM. DNA for the CDR3: TGTGCCAGCAGTTCCCCTAGCGCGGGGAAAAACATTCAGTACTTC. Protein product: CASSSPSAGKNIQYF. The full variable domain, rest sourced from reference TRBV28 and TRBJ2-4, is DVKVTQSSRYLVKRTGEKVFLECVQDMDHENMFWYRQDPGLGLRLIYFSYDVKMKEKGDIPEGYSVSREKKERFSLILESASTNQTSMYLCASSSPSAGKNIQYFGAGTRLSVL.

The rearrangement uses TRBV6-1 and TRBJ1-1; TRBD1 agrees at 7 bases. CDR1 and CDR2 (germline): MNHNS, SASEGT. This CDR3 is built from 13 residues. V was pared by 5 bases and J by 4 bases, with 4 bases of the junction left unmatched. The CDR3 DNA is TGTGCCAGCAGTAACGACAGGGTCACTGAAGCTTTCTTT. This encodes CASSNDRVTEAFF.

This clonotype has only one observation. The gene calls are TRBV19 and TRBJ2-7; TRBD2 matches 8 bases. Germline V lookup: CDR1 LNHDA, CDR2 SQIVND (reference sequence). The CDR3 length is 16 residues. V trimming: 3 bases; J trimming: 3 bases; junction bases outside the gene matches: 10. The CDR3 coding sequence is TGTGCCAGTAGTATTTCGGCTAGCGGGCCTTACTACGAGCAGTACTTC. Its protein is CASSISASGPYYEQYF.

The chain joins TRBV20-1 to TRBJ2-3; 11 nucleotides agree with TRBD2. The CDR3 is made up of 13 amino acids. Germline-derived CDR1 and CDR2 are DFQATT and SNEGSKA (reference sequence). J gave up 5 bases and V 4 bases, and 2 bases lay outside the gene matches. The CDR3 protein is CSAIGLAGDTQYF. The CDR3 DNA sequence: TGCAGTGCTATCGGACTAGCGGGAGATACGCAGTATTTT.

The rearrangement uses TRBV4-1 and TRBJ2-3, with D possibly TRBD2 on 5 matching bases. This CDR3 region has 16 residues. The germline CDR1 and CDR2 sequences are MGHRA and YSYEKL. V lost 0 bases and J lost 4, with 14 bases in between. This CDR3 reads CASSQETASIADTQYF. CDR3 in DNA: TGCGCCAGCAGCCAAGAAACGGCTAGCATCGCAGATACGCAGTATTTT.

The CDR3 coding sequence is TGCAGCGTTGAGAGCGGGAGTTGGACAGATACGCAGTATTTT. Its translation is CSVESGSWTDTQYF. V and J are TRBV29-1 and TRBJ2-3; 8 positions match TRBD2. CDR3 length: 14 amino acids. Germline lookup yields CDR1 SQVTM and CDR2 ANQGSEA. The ends lost 3 bases at V and 3 bases at J; junction bases unmatched: 5.

The V call is TRBV28, the J call TRBJ1-2, with a possible D match to TRBD1 (5 bases). Germline assignment: CDR1 MDHEN and CDR2 SYDVKM. The CDR3 covers 14 residues. The V end was cut by 7 bases, the J end by 3 bases, with 15 bases between. CDR3 coding DNA: TGTGCCAGCACCCCCCCAGGGACCGACTATGGCTACACCTTC. It encodes CASTPPGTDYGYTF.

This clonotype has more than one count but fewer than ten. The rearrangement links TRBV4-2 to TRBJ1-6, with 7 bases matching TRBD1. The CDR3 is 16 residues long. Trimming took 0 bases from V and 8 from J; bases not matched to a gene: 7. The germline gives CDR1 LGHNA, CDR2 YNFKEQ. The CDR3 loop reads CASSQEAGGIDSPLHF. CDR3 bases: TGTGCCAGCAGCCAAGAAGCAGGGGGTATCGATTCACCCCTCCACTTT.

This clonotype has more than one count but fewer than ten. V is TRBV4-1 and J is TRBJ2-7; 7 bases agree with TRBD1. V was clipped by 1 base and J by 2 bases; unmatched bases: 5. Per the germline V gene, CDR1 is MGHRA and CDR2 is YSYEKL. This CDR3 contains 15 residues. In DNA, the CDR3 is TGCGCCAGCAGCCAAGTCTCCACAGGGGCCTACGAGCAGTACTTC. Amino acid sequence: CASSQVSTGAYEQYF.

This clonotype was counted at least ten times. CDR3 loop: CASSEREGDEQFF. CDR3 bases: TGTGCCAGCAGTGAGCGGGAGGGAGATGAGCAGTTCTTC. The gene calls are TRBV2 and TRBJ2-1, with 9 bases lining up with TRBD2. The CDR3 runs to 13 residues. Per the germline V gene, CDR1 is SNHLY and CDR2 is FYNNEI. The ends lost 3 bases at V and 8 bases at J; junction bases unmatched: 2.

This clonotype showed up just a few times. The rearrangement links TRBV7-2 to TRBJ1-3; no firm D call. The V gene lost 4 bases and the J gene lost 2 bases, with 15 bases spanning the gap. This CDR3 is 16 amino acids long. In germline, CDR1 is SGHTA, CDR2 FQGNSA. The CDR3 reads CASSYTSAFAGNTIYF. DNA of the CDR3: TGTGCCAGCAGCTATACGTCGGCATTTGCTGGAAACACCATATATTTT.

The chain has TRBV24-1 and TRBJ2-2; 8 positions match TRBD1. Unmatched junction bases numbered 3, after V lost 5 bases and J lost 2 bases. Germline V CDR1 and CDR2: KGHDR, SFDVKD. The CDR3 is 15 residues long. The CDR3 loop reads CATSGDRPNTGELFF. The CDR3 bases are TGTGCCACCAGTGGGGACAGGCCAAACACCGGGGAGCTGTTTTTT.

V gene TRBV12-3 or TRBV12-4 combines with J gene TRBJ2-7; 9 bases fit TRBD1. The CDR3 is 16 amino acids. With 5 bases clipped from V and 4 bases from J, the junction kept 12 bases outside the gene matches. The CDR3 DNA is TGTGCCAGCAGTCCTATCCGGGACAGGGCCCTTTACGAGCAGTACTTC. Its translation: CASSPIRDRALYEQYF.

This clonotype was picked up many times. CDR3 DNA: TGTGCCAGCAGCTTAAACCGGGGAGGGGCAGATACGCAGTATTTT. This codes for CASSLNRGGADTQYF. This chain links TRBV11-2 with TRBJ2-3; 7 positions agree with TRBD2. The ends lost 2 bases at V and 4 bases at J; junction bases unmatched: 6. The germline CDR1 and CDR2 sequences are SGHAT and FQNNGV. CDR3 length: 15 amino acids.

The V gene is TRBV4-2, the J gene TRBJ2-7, with a tentative D call TRBD2 (7 bases). Trimming cost V 4 bases and J 6 bases, with 10 bases left between them. From germline, CDR1 is LGHNA and CDR2 YNFKEQ. This CDR3 is built from 12 residues. CDR3 residues: CASSREGVEQYF. Here the CDR3 DNA reads TGTGCCAGCAGCCGGGAGGGGGTCGAGCAGTACTTC.

This rearrangement joins TRBV2 to TRBJ2-1; 11 bases match TRBD2. The germline V gene has CDR1 SNHLY and CDR2 FYNNEI. The V and J ends lost 6 bases and 9 bases, in that order; junction bases with no gene match: 13. The CDR3 loop spans 16 amino acids. The CDR3 nucleotides read TGTGCCAGCAGAGGGCCCCTAGCGGGAGGTCTTGGTGAGCAGTTCTTC. It specifies CASRGPLAGGLGEQFF.

In its sample, this clonotype was seen many times. The chain combines TRBV20-1 with TRBJ2-5, with 15 bases aligning to TRBD2. The germline V gene encodes CDR1 DFQATT and CDR2 SNEGSKA (reference sequence). CDR3 length: 14 residues. V lost 5 bases, J lost 5 bases, and 3 bases stayed unmatched. DNA of the CDR3: TGCAGTGCTTTAGGACTAGCGGGAGGGGAGACCCAGTACTTC. It codes for CSALGLAGGETQYF.